Following are 8 T cell receptor beta chains from one sample sequenced in a study of identical twins. TCRdb passed the 5' RACE reads through MiXCR, listing each CDR3 protein once. The sample records hundreds of thousands of distinct CDR3 sequences, about 20% being singletons. The same specimen was also included in a second study, on T cells expressing NK-cell markers.

The sequenced sample was PBMCs. The receptors originated from a woman between 18 and 29 years old in good health.

This chain connects TRBV20-1 to TRBJ2-7; D ambiguous. CDR1 DFQATT and CDR2 SNEGSKA come from the germline V gene (reference sequence). This CDR3 region has 13 residues. Trimming pared 1 base from V and 6 bases from J, leaving 13 bases between. DNA of the CDR3: TGCAGTGCTAGAGGCCCGGGTTTGGGCGAGCAGTACTTC. Amino acid sequence: CSARGPGLGEQYF.

The gene calls are TRBV27 and TRBJ1-2; possibly TRBD1 for D (5 bases). The germline gives CDR1 MNHEY, CDR2 SMNVEV (reference sequence). The CDR3 is made up of 13 amino acids. V lost 3 bases to trimming and J lost 8 bases, with 13 bases between them. The CDR3 loop reads CASSLAVWGGYTF. The CDR3 DNA follows: TGTGCCAGCAGTTTGGCCGTTTGGGGGGGCTACACCTTC.

This clonotype appeared a few times. J is TRBJ2-1 and V is TRBV7-9, with D possibly being TRBD1 or TRBD2 (5 bases each). V shed 3 bases and J shed 7 bases, with 16 bases lying between them. The CDR3 sequence is 15 residues long. Germline values: CDR1 SEHNR, CDR2 FQNEAQ (reference sequence). The DNA for the CDR3 is TGTGCCAGCAGCTTTCCAGGGCCTTCGGGGAATGAGCAGTTCTTC. Amino acids: CASSFPGPSGNEQFF.

The chain has TRBV5-1 and TRBJ2-1, with 8 bases lining up with TRBD2. The germline CDR1 and CDR2 sequences are SGHRS and YFSETQ. CDR3 length equals 15 residues. The V gene end was trimmed by 6 bases and the J gene end by 2 bases; junction bases not matched to a gene: 7. The CDR3 here is CASIPLSGAYNEQFF. CDR3 bases: TGCGCCAGCATCCCCCTTAGCGGGGCCTACAATGAGCAGTTCTTC.

This clonotype occurred a few times. V is TRBV12-3 or TRBV12-4 and J is TRBJ2-7, with 7 bases fitting TRBD1. The J segment lost 3 bases and the V segment lost 6 bases, leaving 11 bases of the junction unmatched. The CDR3 runs to 15 residues. CDR3 in DNA: TGTGCCAGCAGCCAGACCGGGACAGACGACTACGAGCAGTACTTC. Its translation is CASSQTGTDDYEQYF.

The chain recombines TRBV5-6 with TRBJ2-5; tentative D call: TRBD2 (5 bases). Trimming removed 3 bases from V and 5 bases from J, with 8 bases in between. The germline V gene has CDR1 SGHDT and CDR2 YYEEEE. The CDR3 loop spans 12 amino acids. In DNA, the CDR3 is TGTGCCAGCAGCTGGGGAGACGAGACCCAGTACTTC. It specifies CASSWGDETQYF.

The chain is built from TRBV29-1 and TRBJ1-2, with D possibly being TRBD1 (6 bases). V was clipped by 8 bases and J by 7 bases, with 17 bases between them. The V gene's germline CDR1 is SQVTM and CDR2 ANQGSEA. The CDR3 length is 12 residues. CDR3 sequence (DNA): TGCAGCTTCCGTCGACAGGTTGCTGGCTACACCTTC. This sequence encodes CSFRRQVAGYTF.

This clonotype has just a few counts. The chain carries TRBV12-3 or TRBV12-4 and TRBJ1-4, with 9 positions matching TRBD1. Unmatched junction bases numbered 9, after V lost 6 bases and J lost 7 bases. The CDR3 sequence is 15 residues long. CDR3 coding DNA: TGTGCCAGCAGCCTTGGGACAGGGTGGGGTGAAAAACTGTTTTTT. Translated: CASSLGTGWGEKLFF.